These 2 T cell receptor beta chains were sequenced from one sample in a study of regulatory T cells in long-lasting Graves disease. Time point: persistent/refractory GD, antithyroid drugs over 5 years with positive TRAb. Isolated PBMC RNA provided the starting material for the TCR library. Building of the TCR beta libraries involved iRepertoire HTBI primers and Arm-PCR of CDR3 regions. Via MiXCR, TCRdb re-called the multiplex PCR reads, giving one row per CDR3 protein. This sample carries approximately 360,000 distinct CDR3 sequences, approximately 25% of them seen once, and the ten largest clones take approximately 28%. The sample was peripheral blood mononuclear cells (PBMCs), taken when the disease was refractory, from a patient treated with antithyroid drugs. These receptors were taken from a middle-aged woman with Graves disease.

The V and J genes are TRBV5-1 and TRBJ2-3; 7 nucleotides line up with TRBD1. The trim removed 4 bases at V and 8 bases at J, leaving 16 bases unmatched. Germline V gene sequence: CDR1 SGHRS, CDR2 YFSETQ. The CDR3 totals 16 residues. The CDR3 DNA reads TGCGCCAGCAGCCTTACCGGGACAGTGCCCACCGGTACGCAGTATTTT. It specifies CASSLTGTVPTGTQYF. Combining the CDR3 with reference TRBV5-1 and TRBJ2-3 gives the whole variable domain KAGVTQTPRYLIKTRGQQVTLSCSPISGHRSVSWYQQTPGQGLQFLFEYFSETQRNKGNFPGRFSGRQFSNSRSEMNVSTLELGDSALYLCASSLTGTVPTGTQYFGPGTRLTVL.

V is TRBV5-1 and J is TRBJ2-2; 10 nucleotides align to TRBD1. Germline trimming cut 4 bases from V and 4 bases from J; bases unmatched to any gene: 7. CDR1 is SGHRS, CDR2 YFSETQ, per germline. The CDR3 loop spans 16 amino acids. CDR3 amino acids: CASSPQGQGFTGELFF. As DNA, the CDR3 is TGCGCCAGCAGCCCCCAGGGACAGGGGTTCACCGGGGAGCTGTTTTTT. Variable domain in full (rest from reference TRBV5-1 and TRBJ2-2): KAGVTQTPRYLIKTRGQQVTLSCSPISGHRSVSWYQQTPGQGLQFLFEYFSETQRNKGNFPGRFSGRQFSNSRSEMNVSTLELGDSALYLCASSPQGQGFTGELFFGEGSRLTVL.